The 25 T cell receptor beta chains below were found in one sample sequenced in a study of T cell repertoires in cytomegalovirus infection (dated by TCRdb to the late 2010s). The sample was run on an Illumina HiSeq 1500. TCRdb trimmed public reads at Q25 via fastp, called clones via MiXCR and kept in-frame beta chains. A single entry per CDR3 protein holds the most common genes and DNA from its merged rows. A total of approximately 270,000 distinct CDR3 sequences appear in this sample, approximately 22% of them only once. Of the sample, under 25% falls within the top ten clones. Read against the paper, the sample's treatment or condition label means: in vitro stimulation with specific CMV peptide epitopes to enrich CMV-specific T cells. Antigens for these TCRs are unknown. Sample: cultured PBMCs, taken from culture after CMV antigen stimulation. The origin of the receptors is a human donor in good health (CMV status not recorded). Some clones in this sample may be carry-over from other donors' samples.

This clonotype appeared a few times. This rearrangement joins TRBV6-2 or TRBV6-3 to TRBJ2-7; 9 bases fit TRBD1. The CDR3 length is 16 residues. CDR1 MNHEY and CDR2 SVGEGT come from the germline V gene. V shed 2 bases and J 7 bases; nucleotides not matched to a gene: 12. This chain's CDR3 is CASSYRTGTGSIEQYF. The CDR3 nucleotides read TGTGCCAGCAGTTACCGCACCGGGACAGGGAGCATAGAGCAGTACTTC.

CDR3 sequence reads: CASSLGGTSNRGRFVAGSYNEQFF. The CDR3 DNA reads TGTGCCAGCAGCTTAGGCGGTACCTCAAACAGGGGGCGCTTTGTAGCCGGCTCCTACAATGAGCAGTTCTTC. The chain joins TRBV7-2 to TRBJ2-1; TRBD1 matches 9 bases. CDR1 and CDR2 (germline): SGHTA, FQGNSA. V shed 1 base and J 0 bases; nucleotides not matched to a gene: 25. The CDR3 runs to 24 residues.

V gene TRBV11-2 combines with J gene TRBJ1-1; a possible D gene is TRBD1 (5 bases). Germline lookup yields CDR1 SGHAT and CDR2 FQNNGV. Trimming cost V 0 bases and J 11 bases, with 13 bases left between them. This CDR3 contains 13 residues. CDR3 bases: TGTGCCAGCAGCTTAGATTCCGGGACTCCGGCTTTCTTT. Translating gives CASSLDSGTPAFF.

In the case of this clonotype: The junction shows a germline mismatch at one end, possibly a read error. Here the CDR3 reads CASSPPTGRIYDQYF. Written as DNA, the CDR3 is TGTGCCAGCAGTCCACCCACGGGGCGGATCTACGATCAGTACTTC. This rearrangement joins TRBV12-3 or TRBV12-4 to TRBJ2-7; D could derive from TRBD1 or TRBD2 (5 bases each). CDR3 length: 15 amino acids.

There are many counts of this clonotype. The CDR3 nucleotides are TGTGCCAGCAGCTCGGCCGGGGATTGGGCTGAGCAGTTCTTC. Its protein product is CASSSAGDWAEQFF. The chain employs TRBV7-3 and TRBJ2-1; possible D gene TRBD2, 5 bases. Germline V gene lookup returns CDR1 SGHTA and CDR2 FQGTGA. The CDR3 loop spans 14 amino acids. Trimming took 4 bases from V and 9 from J, leaving 16 bases between them.

This clonotype was seen once. The CDR3 nucleotides are TGTGCCAGCAATTTGGGACAGGGGTTCTACGAGCAGTACTTC. This encodes CASNLGQGFYEQYF. V and J are TRBV7-2 and TRBJ2-7, with TRBD1 matching over 10 bases. V dropped 7 bases and J dropped 3; count of bases not matched to a gene: 6. The CDR3 consists of 14 residues. Looked up from germline, CDR1 is SGHTA and CDR2 is FQGNSA.

This clonotype was seen ten or more times. The V and J genes are TRBV7-2 and TRBJ2-7; no clear D. CDR1 and CDR2 from the germline V gene are SGHTA and FQGNSA. This CDR3 has 14 amino acids. With 3 bases removed from V and 3 bases from J, the gap between germline ends came to 12 bases. The CDR3 loop reads CASSLGPAIYEQYF. The CDR3 DNA follows: TGTGCCAGCAGCTTGGGCCCGGCAATCTACGAGCAGTACTTC. The variable domain in full, completed from reference TRBV7-2 and TRBJ2-7, reads GAGVSQSPSNKVTEKGKDVELRCDPISGHTALYWYRQSLGQGLEFLIYFQGNSAPDKSGLPSDRFSAERTGGSVSTLTIQRTQQEDSAVYLCASSLGPAIYEQYFGPGTRLTVT.

The chain has TRBV9 and TRBJ2-3, with 8 bases fitting TRBD2. The CDR3 has 18 amino acids. In germline, CDR1 is SGDLS, CDR2 YYNGEE. V shed 3 bases and J 0 bases; nucleotides not matched to a gene: 12. CDR3 sequence (DNA): TGTGCCAGCAGCGGACCAGCGGGAGCGAAGACTAGCACAGATACGCAGTATTTT. Its translation is CASSGPAGAKTSTDTQYF.

The sample holds many counts of this clonotype. V gene TRBV12-3 or TRBV12-4 combines with J gene TRBJ1-1; D call uncertain. V lost 6 bases, J lost 1 base, and 9 bases lay in between. This CDR3 region has 13 residues. The CDR3 spells CASSLTRNTEAFF. The CDR3 DNA is TGTGCCAGCAGCTTAACGAGGAACACTGAAGCTTTCTTT.

A few counts support this clonotype. The genes are TRBV2 and TRBJ1-2; 8 bases are shared with TRBD1. The CDR3 has 16 amino acids. After removal of 5 bases from V and 5 bases from J, the junction contained 13 bases not matched to a gene. Germline CDR1 SNHLY, CDR2 FYNNEI. Here the CDR3 reads CASSPTGERGPYGYTF. In DNA, the CDR3 is TGTGCCAGCAGTCCGACAGGGGAAAGGGGGCCTTATGGCTACACCTTC.

J is TRBJ2-3 and V is TRBV2; the D gene could be TRBD1 or TRBD2 (5 bases each). Trimming removed 7 bases at V and 1 base at J, with 15 bases between. CDR1 is SNHLY and CDR2 is FYNNEI in the germline V gene. The CDR3 extends over 15 amino acids. CDR3 nucleotide sequence: TGTGCCAGCACCGAAGGGACGTTGGGCACAGATACGCAGTATTTT. Protein product: CASTEGTLGTDTQYF. The full variable domain, with the rest looked up from reference TRBV2 and TRBJ2-3, is EPEVTQTPSHQVTQMGQEVILRCVPISNHLYFYWYRQILGQKVEFLVSFYNNEISEKSEIFDDQFSVERPDGSNFTLKIRSTKLEDSAMYFCASTEGTLGTDTQYFGPGTRLTVL.

This clonotype was found many times. CDR3 amino acids: CASSPLWTGNTEAFF. CDR3 nucleotides: TGTGCCAGCAGCCCCCTTTGGACAGGGAACACTGAAGCTTTCTTT. V and J are TRBV3-1 and TRBJ1-1; 7 nucleotides match TRBD1. Germline-derived CDR1 and CDR2 are LGHDT and YNNKEL (reference sequence). This CDR3 has 15 residues. V lost 4 bases and J lost 1; bases outside the gene matches: 6. The whole variable domain, remainder taken from reference TRBV3-1 and TRBJ1-1, is DTAVSQTPKYLVTQMGNDKSIKCEQNLGHDTMYWYKQDSKKFLKIMFSYNNKELIINETVPNRFSPKSPDKAHLNLHINSLELGDSAVYFCASSPLWTGNTEAFFGQGTRLTVV.

This clonotype came up many times. This rearrangement joins TRBV6-2 or TRBV6-3 to TRBJ1-2; tentatively, D is TRBD1 (5 bases). The germline V gene encodes CDR1 MNHEY and CDR2 SVGEGT. V was shortened by 7 bases and J by 5 bases, with 14 bases between the two germline ends. The length of the CDR3 is 13 residues. For the CDR3, the DNA is TGTGCCAGCATCGACGTGGGGGAATATGGCTACACCTTC. Its protein product is CASIDVGEYGYTF.

The chain is built from TRBV24-1 and TRBJ2-7; D gene unclear. V was trimmed by 4 bases and J by 3 bases, leaving 6 bases between them. The V gene's germline CDR1 is KGHDR and CDR2 SFDVKD. The CDR3 totals 12 residues. Here the CDR3 reads CATSENNYEQYF. The CDR3 coding sequence is TGTGCCACCAGTGAGAATAACTACGAGCAGTACTTC.

This chain uses TRBV7-2 with TRBJ1-1, with D perhaps TRBD1 (6 bases). The CDR3 is 15 residues long. V lost 0 bases and J 1 base, leaving 9 bases between the germline ends. Germline V gene data show CDR1 as SGHTA and CDR2 as FQGNSA. This CDR3 reads CASSLAGTTNTEAFF. The DNA for the CDR3 is TGTGCCAGCAGCTTAGCTGGGACAACGAACACTGAAGCTTTCTTT.

V and J are TRBV28 and TRBJ1-2, with a tentative D call TRBD1 (6 bases). The CDR3 totals 14 residues. CDR1 MDHEN and CDR2 SYDVKM come from the germline V gene. The ends were cut back, 6 bases at V and 6 bases at J, with 17 bases in the middle. This CDR3 reads CASSLTAGEDGYTF. The CDR3 nucleotides are TGTGCCAGCAGCTTAACGGCAGGGGAAGATGGCTACACCTTC.

This clonotype was seen repeatedly, ten times or more. The V gene is TRBV7-2, the J gene TRBJ2-2, with TRBD2 identical over 14 bases. Germline-derived CDR1 and CDR2 are SGHTA and FQGNSA. V shed 8 bases and J 0 bases; nucleotides not matched to a gene: 2. The CDR3 consists of 16 residues. Here the CDR3 DNA reads TGTGCCAGCCCGGGACTAGCGGGGGCGAACACCGGGGAGCTGTTTTTT. Protein: CASPGLAGANTGELFF.

The chain has TRBV19 and TRBJ1-1; tentative D call: TRBD1 (6 bases). Trimming took 0 bases from V and 0 from J, leaving 8 bases between them. CDR1 and CDR2 from the germline V gene are LNHDA and SQIVND (reference sequence). CDR3 length: 15 residues. This chain's CDR3 is CASSIDRGLNTEAFF. In DNA form, the CDR3 reads TGTGCCAGTAGTATAGACAGGGGACTGAACACTGAAGCTTTCTTT.

This chain connects TRBV18 to TRBJ2-7; 11 bases fit TRBD2. Germline V CDR1 and CDR2: KGHSH, LQKENI. V gave up 0 bases and J gave up 6 bases; unmatched junction bases: 4. The length of the CDR3 is 15 residues. CDR3 loop: CASSPPASGRFEQYF. The CDR3 nucleotides are TGTGCCAGCTCACCACCGGCTAGCGGGAGGTTCGAGCAGTACTTC.

The chain joins TRBV5-1 to TRBJ2-3; 13 positions agree with TRBD2. CDR1 SGHRS and CDR2 YFSETQ come from the germline V gene. The CDR3 covers 16 residues. V dropped 0 bases and J dropped 7; count of bases not matched to a gene: 5. The CDR3, as DNA: TGCGCCAGCAGCTTGGGACTAGCGGGAGGAGTCAATACGCAGTATTTT. The encoded protein is CASSLGLAGGVNTQYF. Combining the CDR3 with reference TRBV5-1 and TRBJ2-3 gives the whole variable domain KAGVTQTPRYLIKTRGQQVTLSCSPISGHRSVSWYQQTPGQGLQFLFEYFSETQRNKGNFPGRFSGRQFSNSRSEMNVSTLELGDSALYLCASSLGLAGGVNTQYFGPGTRLTVL.

The V and J genes are TRBV24-1 and TRBJ2-4; 9 bases fit TRBD2. With 1 base clipped from V and 0 bases from J, the junction kept 9 bases outside the gene matches. This CDR3 spans 19 amino acids. Germline V CDR1 and CDR2: KGHDR, SFDVKD. The CDR3 protein is CATSDLEREALKAKNIQYF. In DNA, the CDR3 is TGTGCCACCAGTGATTTAGAGCGGGAGGCCCTTAAAGCCAAAAACATTCAGTACTTC.

The gene calls are TRBV11-2 and TRBJ1-5; unclear D gene. Germline lookup yields CDR1 SGHAT and CDR2 FQNNGV. V was cut by 1 base and J by 6 bases, with 7 bases left in between. The CDR3 is 13 residues long. This CDR3 is CASSLGSFQPQHF. The CDR3 nucleotides are TGTGCCAGCAGCTTAGGGTCTTTTCAGCCCCAGCATTTT.

This clonotype came up many times. This sequence joins TRBV7-8 and TRBJ2-3; 9 bases are shared with TRBD1. After removal of 4 bases from V and 0 bases from J, the junction contained 8 bases not matched to a gene. The CDR3 consists of 17 residues. Germline V gives CDR1 SGHVS, CDR2 FQNEAQ. The CDR3 DNA follows: TGTGCCAGCAGCTCTCGGAGGACAGGGGTTAGCACAGATACGCAGTATTTT. Translating gives CASSSRRTGVSTDTQYF.

This clonotype has only a few counts. The rearrangement uses TRBV24-1 and TRBJ1-5, with TRBD1 matching over 8 bases. Trimming cost V 2 bases and J 11 bases; bases outside gene matches: 1. CDR3 length equals 12 residues. The germline CDR1 and CDR2 sequences are KGHDR and SFDVKD. CDR3 loop: CATSDSDRAQHF. CDR3 nucleotide sequence: TGTGCCACCAGTGATTCGGACAGGGCCCAGCATTTT.

The gene calls are TRBV4-1 and TRBJ1-1, with D possibly matching TRBD1 (5 bases). Per the germline V gene, CDR1 is MGHRA and CDR2 is YSYEKL. This CDR3 has 13 amino acids. V lost 2 bases and J lost 4, with 8 bases in between. The CDR3 DNA is TGCGCCAGCAGCCAACGGGGGGGCACTGAAGCTTTCTTT. Translating it yields CASSQRGGTEAFF.